These 22 T cell receptor beta chains were sequenced from one sample in a study of T cell responses to AZD1222 COVID-19 vaccine. Data came from immunoSEQ multiplex PCR; TCRdb stores just in-frame clones and leaves some out. The sample lists 120,000 to 150,000 clones; around 88% were seen once. The source was peripheral blood, collected on day 0 of AZD1222 vaccination. The receptors originated from an adult in good health.

This clone was counted once. The chain has TRBV28 and TRBJ2-1; D is unclear. The germline gives CDR1 MDHEN, CDR2 SYDVKM. V was trimmed by 2 bases and J by 4 bases, leaving 3 bases between them. The CDR3 contains 12 residues. CDR3 sequence reads: CASSLGYNEQFF. DNA for the CDR3: TGTGCCAGCAGTTTAGGGTACAATGAGCAGTTCTTC.

This clone came up once. The chain couples TRBV27 to TRBJ1-6; D is unresolved. Trimming stripped 3 bases from V and 3 bases from J, with 12 bases between. The CDR3 totals 16 residues. Germline-derived CDR1 and CDR2 are MNHEY and SMNVEV (reference sequence). The CDR3 sequence is CASSFRPGSYNSPLHF. For the CDR3, the DNA is TGTGCCAGCAGTTTTAGACCGGGAAGCTATAATTCACCCCTCCACTTT.

V is TRBV10-3 and J is TRBJ1-1; TRBD1 aligns across 7 bases. This CDR3 contains 13 residues. The V segment lost 10 bases and the J segment 4 bases; nucleotides outside the gene matches: 9. The germline gives CDR1 ENHRY, CDR2 SYGVKD. The CDR3 DNA reads as TGTGCCAGCCAGGGGGTTGAAGGCACTGAAGCTTTCTTT. It codes for CASQGVEGTEAFF.

About this clone itself: Relative to the germline gene, one junction end is altered; a read error may explain this. In DNA, the CDR3 is TGCGCTACGACCCCCACCGGGACAGGGAACGCTGAAGCTTTCTTT. Translating gives CATTPTGTGNAEAFF. The rearrangement links TRBV5-1 to TRBJ1-1; 9 bases are shared with TRBD1. The CDR3 is 15 residues long. Germline V gene data show CDR1 as SGHRS and CDR2 as YFSETQ.

The CDR3 nucleotides are TGCGCCAGCAGCAGGGGACTAGACGGGGAGACCCAGTACTTC. Protein sequence: CASSRGLDGETQYF. This chain links TRBV5-1 with TRBJ2-5; 8 bases map to TRBD2. This CDR3 is 14 amino acids long. CDR1 SGHRS and CDR2 YFSETQ come from the germline V gene. V shed 4 bases, J shed 5 bases, and the junction held 7 bases outside the gene matches.

The chain employs TRBV2 and TRBJ2-5; TRBD2 matches at 15 bases. The V gene's germline CDR1 is SNHLY and CDR2 FYNNEI. J lost 5 bases, V lost 8 bases, and 6 bases had no gene match. The CDR3 runs to 15 residues. The CDR3 nucleotides are TGTGCCAGCTTGGGACTAGCGGGGGGTAGGGAGACCCAGTACTTC. Translating gives CASLGLAGGRETQYF.

The chain carries TRBV11-3 and TRBJ2-2, with D possibly matching TRBD2 (6 bases). The CDR3 is made up of 13 amino acids. The V gene lost 4 bases and the J gene lost 5 bases, with 8 bases spanning the gap. Germline-derived CDR1 and CDR2 are SGHNT and YENEEA. DNA of the CDR3: TGTGCCAGCAGCTCTAGCGTAACCGGGGAGCTGTTTTTT. This translates into CASSSSVTGELFF. The entire variable domain, with the rest obtained from reference TRBV11-3 and TRBJ2-2, is as follows: EAGVVQSPRYKIIEKKQPVAFWCNPISGHNTLYWYLQNLGQGPELLIRYENEEAVDDSQLPKDRFSAERLKGVDSTLKIQPAELGDSAVYLCASSSSVTGELFFGEGSRLTVL.

The chain links TRBV13 to TRBJ2-1; 8 positions match TRBD1. CDR3 length equals 16 residues. The trim removed 1 base at V and 8 bases at J, leaving 10 bases unmatched. CDR1 is PRHDT and CDR2 is FYEKMQ in the germline V gene (reference sequence). CDR3 nucleotide sequence: TGTGCCAGCAGCTTAGTTTTGCAGGGGGCTGGGGATGAGCAGTTCTTC. As protein: CASSLVLQGAGDEQFF.

The rearrangement joins TRBV4-1 to TRBJ1-5; 7 bases align to TRBD1. The CDR3 sequence is 15 residues long. V shed 4 bases, J shed 4 bases, and the junction held 7 bases outside the gene matches. Germline V gene lookup returns CDR1 MGHRA and CDR2 YSYEKL. The CDR3 region has the DNA TGCGCCAGCAGCCCGCAACAGGGGAGAAATCAGCCCCAGCATTTT. Its protein product is CASSPQQGRNQPQHF.

J is TRBJ2-3 and V is TRBV2; TRBD2 matches at 11 bases. This CDR3 is 15 amino acids long. The germline CDR1 and CDR2 sequences are SNHLY and FYNNEI. V lost 7 bases to trimming and J lost 3 bases; unmatched junction nucleotides: 6. This chain's CDR3 is CASNRLAGQTDTQYF. The CDR3 bases are TGTGCCAGCAACCGACTAGCGGGGCAAACAGATACGCAGTATTTT.

The genes are TRBV10-3 and TRBJ2-1, with TRBD1 identical over 8 bases. The CDR3 covers 14 residues. V was pared by 6 bases and J by 3 bases, with 4 bases of the junction left unmatched. Germline CDR1 ENHRY, CDR2 SYGVKD. Here the CDR3 reads CAIRPTGVYNEQFF. The CDR3 region has the DNA TGTGCCATCAGGCCGACAGGGGTCTACAATGAGCAGTTCTTC.

V and J are TRBV29-1 and TRBJ1-2; 10 bases line up with TRBD1. The CDR3 consists of 13 residues. Germline V CDR1 and CDR2: SQVTM, ANQGSEA. The junction had 6 bases not matched to a gene; V was cut back by 3 bases and J by 8 bases. CDR3 coding DNA: TGCAGCGTTGACTCCGGGACAGGGGCAGGCTACACCTTC. Translated: CSVDSGTGAGYTF.

The chain is built from TRBV2 and TRBJ1-2; D remains unclear. Trimming stripped 6 bases from V and 4 bases from J, with 9 bases between. The germline V gene has CDR1 SNHLY and CDR2 FYNNEI. This CDR3 has 12 residues. CDR3: CASRSVAYGYTF. CDR3 sequence (DNA): TGTGCCAGCAGAAGTGTGGCCTATGGCTACACCTTC.

In DNA form, the CDR3 reads TGTGCCAGCAGCTTAGAGACAGGGCGCAATCAGCCCCAGCATTTT. Its protein is CASSLETGRNQPQHF. J is TRBJ1-5 and V is TRBV7-2, with 7 bases lining up with TRBD1. In germline, CDR1 is SGHTA, CDR2 FQGNSA. V lost 1 base and J lost 2; bases outside the gene matches: 2. This CDR3 has 15 amino acids.

In this sample, this clone turned up a few times. The V call is TRBV4-3, the J call TRBJ1-2; no definite D call. V lost 0 bases to trimming and J lost 8 bases, with 13 bases between them. The CDR3 is 14 residues long. CDR1 LGHNA and CDR2 YSLEER come from the germline V gene. Here the CDR3 DNA reads TGCGCCAGCAGCCAAGATAGGTCTGCCTGGGGCTACACCTTC. This codes for CASSQDRSAWGYTF.

V gene TRBV28 combines with J gene TRBJ1-6; D unresolved. Germline assignment: CDR1 MDHEN and CDR2 SYDVKM. V gave up 5 bases and J gave up 8 bases, with 13 bases separating them. The CDR3 contains 14 residues. CDR3 sequence reads: CASSRTQNHSPLHF. In DNA form, the CDR3 reads TGTGCCAGCAGTCGAACTCAAAATCATTCACCCCTCCACTTT. Using reference TRBV28 and TRBJ1-6 for the parts outside the CDR3, the full variable domain is DVKVTQSSRYLVKRTGEKVFLECVQDMDHENMFWYRQDPGLGLRLIYFSYDVKMKEKGDIPEGYSVSREKKERFSLILESASTNQTSMYLCASSRTQNHSPLHFGNGTRLTVT.

The chain couples TRBV7-9 to TRBJ2-3, with D possibly matching TRBD1 (5 bases). The CDR3 runs to 16 residues. V dropped 2 bases and J dropped 0 bases, with 12 bases sitting between them. CDR1 and CDR2 (germline): SEHNR, FQNEAQ (reference sequence). The CDR3 bases are TGTGCCAGCAGCTTACTAGGGGCCAGGAGCACAGATACGCAGTATTTT. This gives the protein CASSLLGARSTDTQYF.

This rearrangement joins TRBV9 to TRBJ1-2; D call uncertain. Trimming took off 3 bases at V and 0 bases at J, with 9 bases between the two ends. The germline gives CDR1 SGDLS, CDR2 YYNGEE. The CDR3 spans 14 residues. CDR3 nucleotides: TGTGCCAGCAGCGCGCAACGCTCTAACTATGGCTACACCTTC. Amino acid sequence: CASSAQRSNYGYTF.

The chain carries TRBV5-1 and TRBJ1-1, with D unresolved. Germline CDR1 is SGHRS and CDR2 is YFSETQ. The CDR3 has 12 residues. Trimming removed 2 bases from V and 5 bases from J, with 7 bases in between. The CDR3 is CASSFSETEAFF. The CDR3 DNA reads TGCGCCAGCAGCTTTAGTGAAACTGAAGCTTTCTTT. Full variable domain (outside the CDR3, taken from reference TRBV5-1 and TRBJ1-1): KAGVTQTPRYLIKTRGQQVTLSCSPISGHRSVSWYQQTPGQGLQFLFEYFSETQRNKGNFPGRFSGRQFSNSRSEMNVSTLELGDSALYLCASSFSETEAFFGQGTRLTVV.

The V and J genes are TRBV5-1 and TRBJ1-3; the D is unclear. Trimming shortened V by 2 bases and J by 1 base, and 10 bases separated the two germline ends. Per germline, CDR1 SGHRS and CDR2 YFSETQ. This CDR3 is 15 amino acids long. CDR3: CASSLTATSGNTIYF. In DNA form, the CDR3 reads TGCGCCAGCAGCTTAACGGCTACTTCTGGAAACACCATATATTTT.

In its sample, this clone was seen once. The rearrangement uses TRBV7-9 and TRBJ2-6; D not resolved. Trimming cost V 7 bases and J 1 base, with 23 bases left between them. The CDR3 totals 19 residues. Germline V gene data show CDR1 as SEHNR and CDR2 as FQNEAQ (reference sequence). CDR3 sequence (DNA): TGTGCCAGCACCAGACCCCAGGCAGCCCTGTCATCTGGGGCCAACGTCCTGACTTTC. This translates into CASTRPQAALSSGANVLTF.

This chain links TRBV29-1 with TRBJ2-1; 11 positions match TRBD2. V was clipped by 6 bases and J by 5 bases; unmatched bases: 6. The length of the CDR3 is 14 residues. Germline CDR1 SQVTM, CDR2 ANQGSEA. The CDR3 loop reads CSVTSGGPHNEQFF. CDR3 in DNA: TGCAGCGTAACTAGCGGGGGACCCCACAATGAGCAGTTCTTC.